A selection of T cell receptor beta chains follows, all from one sample in a study of CD8+ T cells in alopecia areata. TCRdb keeps only in-frame clones here, not all; method: immunoSEQ multiplex PCR. The sample yields 150,000 to 200,000 clones, roughly 65% seen once. Sequencing was performed on CD4+ T cells sorted from blood, taken at week 4, from a patient treated with tofacitinib. The source of these receptors is a human donor with alopecia areata. Both conserved end residues are part of each CDR3. Each record gives: CDR3 protein, CDR3 DNA, J gene, D gene, V gene, clone size. A D gene is named only where the DNA matches it firmly. Rows may omit the clone size; those that give it use once, few, many or a size class.

cdr3_aa: CASSLRTLRNTEAFF
cdr3_nt: TGTGCCAGCAGCTTACGGACGTTGAGGAACACTGAAGCTTTCTTT
j_call: TRBJ1-1
d_call: NA
v_call: TRBV5-6
clone_size: once

cdr3_aa: CAWGTAYGYTF
cdr3_nt: TGTGCCTGGGGGACAGCTTATGGCTACACCTTC
j_call: TRBJ1-2
d_call: TRBD1
v_call: TRBV30
clone_size: NA

cdr3_aa: CASSASGSGGIAGELFF
cdr3_nt: TGTGCCAGCAGCGCCTCTGGGAGCGGGGGGATCGCCGGGGAGCTGTTTTTT
j_call: TRBJ2-2
d_call: TRBD2
v_call: TRBV5-6
clone_size: NA

cdr3_aa: CACEKERGEKLFF
cdr3_nt: TGTGCCTGCGAAAAGGAGCGAGGTGAAAAACTGTTTTTT
j_call: TRBJ1-4
d_call: NA
v_call: TRBV30
clone_size: NA

cdr3_aa: CATSRPGQGADQPQHF
cdr3_nt: TGTGCCACCAGCAGACCAGGACAGGGGGCCGATCAGCCCCAGCATTTT
j_call: TRBJ1-5
d_call: TRBD1
v_call: TRBV15
clone_size: NA

cdr3_aa: CASSHRDRGVGYTF
cdr3_nt: TGTGCCAGCAGCCACCGGGACAGGGGAGTTGGCTACACCTTC
j_call: TRBJ1-2
d_call: TRBD1
v_call: TRBV7-2
clone_size: NA

cdr3_aa: CATGRTDTQYF
cdr3_nt: TGTGCCACGGGCCGCACAGATACGCAGTATTTT
j_call: TRBJ2-3
d_call: NA
v_call: TRBV2
clone_size: once

cdr3_aa: CASRYNGRPVDTEAFF
cdr3_nt: TGTGCCAGCAGGTATAATGGCAGGCCGGTGGACACTGAAGCTTTCTTT
j_call: TRBJ1-1
d_call: NA
v_call: TRBV6-6
clone_size: NA

cdr3_aa: CASGGRQGAKNTEAFF
cdr3_nt: TGTGCCAGCGGAGGTCGACAGGGGGCTAAGAACACTGAAGCTTTCTTT
j_call: TRBJ1-1
d_call: TRBD1
v_call: TRBV6-6
clone_size: NA

cdr3_aa: CASSYIPTGTGASTDTQYF
cdr3_nt: TGTGCCAGCAGCTATATCCCCACCGGGACAGGCGCGAGCACAGATACGCAGTATTTT
j_call: TRBJ2-3
d_call: TRBD1
v_call: TRBV7-9
clone_size: NA

cdr3_aa: CASSSPRGVATDTQYF
cdr3_nt: TGTGCCAGCAGCTCCCCGAGGGGAGTAGCCACAGATACGCAGTATTTT
j_call: TRBJ2-3
d_call: NA
v_call: TRBV7-9
clone_size: NA

cdr3_aa: CASSFLVTGSYNEQFF
cdr3_nt: TGCGCCAGCAGCTTCCTCGTTACAGGGTCCTACAATGAGCAGTTCTTC
j_call: TRBJ2-1
d_call: NA
v_call: TRBV5-1
clone_size: NA

cdr3_aa: CASSKEGARGAFF
cdr3_nt: TGTGCCAGCAGCAAAGAAGGCGCCAGGGGAGCTTTCTTT
j_call: TRBJ1-1
d_call: NA
v_call: TRBV21-1
clone_size: few

cdr3_aa: CAWAPRFLSGQPQHF
cdr3_nt: TGTGCCTGGGCCCCCCGGTTCCTTTCTGGTCAGCCCCAGCATTTT
j_call: TRBJ1-5
d_call: NA
v_call: TRBV30
clone_size: NA

cdr3_aa: CASSIGQGEQYF
cdr3_nt: TGTGCCAGCAGCATCGGACAGGGCGAGCAGTACTTC
j_call: TRBJ2-7
d_call: TRBD1
v_call: TRBV5-4
clone_size: NA

cdr3_aa: CAATILAKNIQYF
cdr3_nt: TGTGCGGCGACAATTTTAGCCAAAAACATTCAGTACTTC
j_call: TRBJ2-4
d_call: NA
v_call: TRBV30
clone_size: NA

cdr3_aa: CSVEDVAGANVLTF
cdr3_nt: TGCAGCGTTGAAGACGTAGCTGGGGCCAACGTCCTGACTTTC
j_call: TRBJ2-6
d_call: NA
v_call: TRBV29-1
clone_size: once

cdr3_aa: CSCTPGLDEQFF
cdr3_nt: TGCTCCTGCACCCCGGGGCTGGATGAGCAGTTCTTC
j_call: TRBJ2-1
d_call: NA
v_call: TRBV29-1
clone_size: NA

cdr3_aa: CASSFATGGTDTQYF
cdr3_nt: TGTGCCAGCAGCTTTGCGACAGGGGGCACAGATACGCAGTATTTT
j_call: TRBJ2-3
d_call: TRBD1
v_call: TRBV5-6
clone_size: NA

cdr3_aa: CAWSVRVNTEAFF
cdr3_nt: TGTGCCTGGAGTGTAAGGGTGAACACTGAAGCTTTCTTT
j_call: TRBJ1-1
d_call: NA
v_call: TRBV30
clone_size: NA